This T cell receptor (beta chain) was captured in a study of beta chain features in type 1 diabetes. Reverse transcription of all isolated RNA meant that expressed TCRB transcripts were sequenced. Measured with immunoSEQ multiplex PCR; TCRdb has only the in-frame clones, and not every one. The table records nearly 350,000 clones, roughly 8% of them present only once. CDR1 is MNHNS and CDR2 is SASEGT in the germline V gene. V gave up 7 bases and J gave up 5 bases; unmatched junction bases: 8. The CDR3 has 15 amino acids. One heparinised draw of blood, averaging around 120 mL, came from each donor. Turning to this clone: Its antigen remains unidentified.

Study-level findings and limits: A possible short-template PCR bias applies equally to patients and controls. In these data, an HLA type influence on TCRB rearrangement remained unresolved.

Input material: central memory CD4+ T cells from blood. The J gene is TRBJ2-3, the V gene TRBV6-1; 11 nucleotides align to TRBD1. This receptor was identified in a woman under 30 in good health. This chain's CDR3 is CASTGGQGARDTQYF. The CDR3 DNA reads TGTGCCAGCACCGGAGGACAGGGGGCAAGAGATACGCAGTATTTT.